This T cell receptor (beta chain) appears in the sequencing data of a study of neurological immune-mediated disorders. This clonotype was seen ten or more times. Its antigen is not known. With 0 bases removed from V and 1 base from J, the gap between germline ends came to 4 bases. This CDR3 spans 14 amino acids. Germline lookup yields CDR1 SQVTM and CDR2 ANQGSEA. Points from the study as a whole: HTLV-1-associated myelopathy ranked highest for TCR clonal expansion and multiple sclerosis lowest, beneath healthy controls. The repertoires of 18 of 34 multiple sclerosis patients fell into one related-CDR3 cluster (a possible signature) under phylogenetic grouping.

The cDNA was synthesized by 5'RACE incorporating 10-nucleotide random UMIs. Every sequencing run generated in excess of 180 million TCR-beta sequences. These sequences covered 15-18 subjects. TCRdb used MiXCR to reprocess the 5' RACE reads, holding one entry per CDR3 protein. Here the sample spans around 130,000 distinct CDR3 sequences, roughly 3.2% being singletons. The chain carries TRBV29-1 and TRBJ2-6; D is undetermined. The sequencing sample was made of PBMCs. The TCR originated in a woman in her thirties with multiple sclerosis. CDR3 nucleotide sequence: TGCAGCGTTGAAGACCAATCTGGGGCCAACGTCCTGACTTTC. Translation gives CSVEDQSGANVLTF.